This is a list of T cell receptor beta chains from one sample in a study of technical replicates of blood from several donors. Libraries were prepared by immunoSEQ multiplex PCR; TCRdb keeps only in-frame clonotypes and omits some of them. The sample shows tens of thousands of clones, 90% to 95% of them seen only once. Sequencing used T cells isolated from PBMCs. These TCRs come from a human donor in good health. Both conserved end residues are part of each CDR3. D genes are given only for firm matches. Not all rows give a size; the values are once, few, many and, for expanded clones, a class.

TRBV5-1	TRBD1	.	TRBJ1-2	TGCGCCAGCAGCTATAATCCGGGACAGGGGATCTATGGCTACACCTTC	CASSYNPGQGIYGYTF
TRBV18	TRBD1	.	TRBJ1-5	TGTGCCAGCTCATTAAATGGACAGGGCCAAAATCAGCCCCAGCATTTT	CASSLNGQGQNQPQHF
TRBV10-2	TRBD2	.	TRBJ2-1	TGCGCCAGCAGCGACATAGCGGGAGGGCCTATTTATGAGCAGTTCTTC	CASSDIAGGPIYEQFF
TRBV7-9	.	.	TRBJ1-2	TGTGCCAGCAGACGCCGGGGCTATGGCTACACCTTC	CASRRRGYGYTF
TRBV14	.	.	TRBJ1-2	TGTGCCAGCAGCCAAGATGGGGGGTTTGGCTACACCTTC	CASSQDGGFGYTF
TRBV7-6	TRBD1	.	TRBJ1-3	TGTGCCAGCAGCCCAAAGACAGGGCCCCGCTCTGGAAACACCATATATTTT	CASSPKTGPRSGNTIYF
TRBV5-8	TRBD2	.	TRBJ2-1	TGTGCCAGCAGCGCCGGGACTAGCGGGAGAGAGTCCTACAATGAGCAGTTCTTC	CASSAGTSGRESYNEQFF
TRBV28	.	.	TRBJ2-7	TGTGCCAGCAGTACCCGCCCGGGGGTTTCCACCTACGAGCAGTACTTC	CASSTRPGVSTYEQYF
TRBV5-6	TRBD2	once	TRBJ2-7	TGTGCCAGCAGCTTAGGGCCGGGACTAGCGTTCTACGAGCAGTACTTC	CASSLGPGLAFYEQYF
TRBV5-6	TRBD1	.	TRBJ2-6	TGTGCCAGCAGCTTGTTCGGACAGGGGACTGGGGCCAACGTCCTGACTTTC	CASSLFGQGTGANVLTF
TRBV18	.	.	TRBJ1-5	TGTGCCAGCTCACACAGGGACAATCAGCCCCAGCATTTT	CASSHRDNQPQHF
TRBV5-1	TRBD1	.	TRBJ2-3	TGCGCCAGCAGCTTGGTGGGACAGGCCACAGATACGCAGTATTTT	CASSLVGQATDTQYF
TRBV5-4	.	.	TRBJ2-3	TGTGCCAGCAGCTTCGGAGCGGGCCTCCGGGCAGATACGCAGTATTTT	CASSFGAGLRADTQYF
TRBV29-1	.	.	TRBJ2-7	TGCAGCGTTGAATCTGGGGGCTCCACCTACGAGCAGTACTTC	CSVESGGSTYEQYF
TRBV7-9	TRBD1	.	TRBJ1-1	TGTGCCAGCAGCCGTTCCGACAGGGGTGAAGCTTTCTTT	CASSRSDRGEAFF
TRBV5-4	.	.	TRBJ2-5	TGTGCCAGCAGCTTGGCTGGGCGGGGAGAAGAGACCCAGTACTTC	CASSLAGRGEETQYF